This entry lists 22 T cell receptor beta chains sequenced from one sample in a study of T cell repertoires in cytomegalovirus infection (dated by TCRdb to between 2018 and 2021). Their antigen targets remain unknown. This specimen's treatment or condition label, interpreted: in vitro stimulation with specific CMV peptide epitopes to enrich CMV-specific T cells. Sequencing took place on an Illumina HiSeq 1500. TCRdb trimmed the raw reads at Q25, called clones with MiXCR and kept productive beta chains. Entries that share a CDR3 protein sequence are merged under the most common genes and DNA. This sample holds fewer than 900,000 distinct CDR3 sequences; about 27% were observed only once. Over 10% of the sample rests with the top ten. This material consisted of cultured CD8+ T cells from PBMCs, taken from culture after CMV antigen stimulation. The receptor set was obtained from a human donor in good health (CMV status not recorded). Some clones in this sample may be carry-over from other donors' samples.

CDR3 in amino acids: CAITGAGGTYEQYF. In DNA, the CDR3 is TGTGCCATCACCGGAGCGGGGGGTACCTACGAGCAGTACTTC. This sequence joins TRBV10-3 and TRBJ2-7, with 9 bases matching TRBD2. Germline V gene lookup returns CDR1 ENHRY and CDR2 SYGVKD. This CDR3 has 14 amino acids. V was pared by 7 bases and J by 2 bases, with 6 bases of the junction left unmatched.

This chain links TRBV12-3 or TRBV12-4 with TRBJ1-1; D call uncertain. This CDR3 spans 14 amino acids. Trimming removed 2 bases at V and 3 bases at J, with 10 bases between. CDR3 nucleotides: TGTGCCAGCAGTTTAAAATCTTGGGACACTGAAGCTTTCTTT. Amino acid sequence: CASSLKSWDTEAFF.

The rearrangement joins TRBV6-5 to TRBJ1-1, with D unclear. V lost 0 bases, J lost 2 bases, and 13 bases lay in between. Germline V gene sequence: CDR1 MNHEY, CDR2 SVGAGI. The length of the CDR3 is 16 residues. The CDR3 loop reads CASSYSPSRPNTEAFF. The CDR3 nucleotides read TGTGCCAGCAGTTACTCCCCCAGTAGACCAAACACTGAAGCTTTCTTT.

This chain's CDR3 is CASREVWDSNQPQHF. For the CDR3, the DNA is TGTGCCAGCCGAGAGGTTTGGGACAGCAATCAGCCCCAGCATTTT. The J gene is TRBJ1-5, the V gene TRBV19, with D tentatively TRBD1 (5 bases). V was cut by 9 bases and J by 1 base, with 16 bases left in between. Germline loops: CDR1 LNHDA, CDR2 SQIVND (reference sequence). This CDR3 spans 15 amino acids.

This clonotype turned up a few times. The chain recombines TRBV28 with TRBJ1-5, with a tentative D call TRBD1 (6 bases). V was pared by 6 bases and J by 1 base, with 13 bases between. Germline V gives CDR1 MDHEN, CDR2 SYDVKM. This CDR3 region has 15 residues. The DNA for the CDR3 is TGTGCCAGCAGACTACAGGGACGCAGCAATCAGCCCCAGCATTTT. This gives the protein CASRLQGRSNQPQHF.

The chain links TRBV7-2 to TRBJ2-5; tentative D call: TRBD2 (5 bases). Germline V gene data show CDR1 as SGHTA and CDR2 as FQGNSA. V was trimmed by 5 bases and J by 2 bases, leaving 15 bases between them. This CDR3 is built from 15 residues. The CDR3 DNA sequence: TGTGCCAGCAGCCGACCCGGAGAGGGTCAAGAGACCCAGTACTTC. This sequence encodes CASSRPGEGQETQYF.

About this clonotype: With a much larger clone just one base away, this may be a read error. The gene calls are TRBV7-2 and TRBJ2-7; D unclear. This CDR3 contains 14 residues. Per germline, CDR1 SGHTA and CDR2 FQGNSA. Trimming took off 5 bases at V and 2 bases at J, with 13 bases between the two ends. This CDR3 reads CASSPDCRPYEQYV. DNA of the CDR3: TGTGCCAGCAGCCCCGACTGCAGACCCTACGAGCAGTACGTC.

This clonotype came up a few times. CDR3 nucleotides: TGCGCCAGCAGCCACGAACTAGCGGGGACCCATGAGCAGTTCTTC. It translates to CASSHELAGTHEQFF. The chain combines TRBV4-1 with TRBJ2-1; 10 nucleotides agree with TRBD2. CDR1 is MGHRA and CDR2 is YSYEKL in the germline V gene. Trimming cost V 3 bases and J 8 bases; bases outside gene matches: 7. This CDR3 is built from 15 residues.

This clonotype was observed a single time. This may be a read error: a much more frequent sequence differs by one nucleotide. The CDR3 protein is CVSSQGQLNTEAFF. CDR3 bases: TGTGTCAGCAGCCAAGGACAGTTGAACACTGAAGCTTTCTTT. The rearrangement joins TRBV7-1 to TRBJ1-1; D is perhaps TRBD1 (6 bases). TRBV7-1 is reported as an ORF; its role is uncertain. The length of the CDR3 is 14 residues.

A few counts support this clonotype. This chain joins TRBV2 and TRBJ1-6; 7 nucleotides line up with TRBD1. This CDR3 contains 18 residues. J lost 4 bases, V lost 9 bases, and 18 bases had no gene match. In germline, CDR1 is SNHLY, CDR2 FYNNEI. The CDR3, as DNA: TGTGCCAGGGCGGGGACAGACATATTGGGCGATTATAATTCACCCCTCCACTTT. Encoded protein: CARAGTDILGDYNSPLHF.

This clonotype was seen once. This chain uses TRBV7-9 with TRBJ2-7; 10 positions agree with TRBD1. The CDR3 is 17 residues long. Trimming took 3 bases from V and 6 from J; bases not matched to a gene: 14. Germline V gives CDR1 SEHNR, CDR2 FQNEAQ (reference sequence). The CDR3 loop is CASSLPDRGTGVFEQYF. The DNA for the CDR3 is TGTGCCAGCAGCTTGCCCGACCGTGGGACAGGGGTTTTCGAGCAGTACTTC.

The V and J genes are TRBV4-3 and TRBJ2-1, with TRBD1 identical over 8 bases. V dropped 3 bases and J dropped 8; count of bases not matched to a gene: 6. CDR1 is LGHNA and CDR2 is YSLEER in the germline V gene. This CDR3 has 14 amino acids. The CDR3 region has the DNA TGCGCCAGCAGCCAGTCATCAGGGGGCTATGAGCAGTTCTTC. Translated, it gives CASSQSSGGYEQFF.

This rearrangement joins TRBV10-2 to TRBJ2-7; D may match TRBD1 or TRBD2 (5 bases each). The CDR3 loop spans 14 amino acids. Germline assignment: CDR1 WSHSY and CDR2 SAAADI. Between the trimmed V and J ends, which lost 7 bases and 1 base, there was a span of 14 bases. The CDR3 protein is CASKGSGVSYEQYF. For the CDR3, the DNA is TGCGCCAGCAAGGGGAGTGGGGTTTCCTACGAGCAGTACTTC.

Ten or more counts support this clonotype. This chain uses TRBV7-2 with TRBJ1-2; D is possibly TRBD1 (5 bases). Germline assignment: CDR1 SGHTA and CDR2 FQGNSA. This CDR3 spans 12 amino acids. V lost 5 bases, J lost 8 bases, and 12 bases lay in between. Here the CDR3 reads CASSPEGPGYTF. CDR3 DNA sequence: TGTGCCAGCAGCCCAGAGGGACCGGGCTACACCTTC.

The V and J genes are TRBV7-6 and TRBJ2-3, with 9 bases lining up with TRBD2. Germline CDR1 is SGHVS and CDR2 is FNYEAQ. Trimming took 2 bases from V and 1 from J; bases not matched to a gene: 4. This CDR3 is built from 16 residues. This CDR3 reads CASSLNPSGGTDTQYF. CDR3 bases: TGTGCCAGCAGCTTAAATCCTAGCGGGGGCACAGATACGCAGTATTTT. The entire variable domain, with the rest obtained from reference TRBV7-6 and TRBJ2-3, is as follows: GAGVSQSPRYKVTKRGQDVALRCDPISGHVSLYWYRQALGQGPEFLTYFNYEAQQDKSGLPNDRFSAERPEGSISTLTIQRTEQRDSAMYRCASSLNPSGGTDTQYFGPGTRLTVL.

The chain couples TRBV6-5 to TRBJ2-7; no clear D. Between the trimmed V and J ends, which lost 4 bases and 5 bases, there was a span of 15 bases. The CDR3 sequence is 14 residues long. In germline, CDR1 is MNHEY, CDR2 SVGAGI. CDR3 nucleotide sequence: TGTGCCAGCAGTTTGGGCTCAACAACGGACGAGCAGTACGTC. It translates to CASSLGSTTDEQYV.

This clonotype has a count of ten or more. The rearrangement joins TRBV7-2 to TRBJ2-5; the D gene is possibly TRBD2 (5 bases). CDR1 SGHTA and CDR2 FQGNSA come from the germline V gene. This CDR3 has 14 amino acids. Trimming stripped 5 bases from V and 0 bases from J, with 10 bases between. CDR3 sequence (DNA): TGTGCCAGCAGCATAACTAGAGACCAAGAGACCCAGTACTTC. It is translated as CASSITRDQETQYF.

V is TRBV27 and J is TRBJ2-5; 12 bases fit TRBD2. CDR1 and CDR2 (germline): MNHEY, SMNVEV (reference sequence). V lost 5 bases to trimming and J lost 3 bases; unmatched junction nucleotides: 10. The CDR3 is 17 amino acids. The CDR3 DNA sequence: TGTGCCAGCAGTATACTATATCGGACTAGCGGGGAAGAGACCCAGTACTTC. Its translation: CASSILYRTSGEETQYF.

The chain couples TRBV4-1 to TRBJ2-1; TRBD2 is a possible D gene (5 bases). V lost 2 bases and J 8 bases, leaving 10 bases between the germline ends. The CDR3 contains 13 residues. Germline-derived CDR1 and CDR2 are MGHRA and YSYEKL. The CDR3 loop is CASSQTNSDEQFF. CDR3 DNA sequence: TGCGCCAGCAGCCAAACGAATAGCGATGAGCAGTTCTTC.

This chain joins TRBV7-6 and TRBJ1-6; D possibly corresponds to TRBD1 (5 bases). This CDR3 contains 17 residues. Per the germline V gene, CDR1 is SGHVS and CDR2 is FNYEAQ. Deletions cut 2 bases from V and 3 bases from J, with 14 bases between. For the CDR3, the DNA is TGTGCCAGCAGCTTAAGGGGTCAGGGAAGCTATAATTCACCCCTCCACTTT. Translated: CASSLRGQGSYNSPLHF.

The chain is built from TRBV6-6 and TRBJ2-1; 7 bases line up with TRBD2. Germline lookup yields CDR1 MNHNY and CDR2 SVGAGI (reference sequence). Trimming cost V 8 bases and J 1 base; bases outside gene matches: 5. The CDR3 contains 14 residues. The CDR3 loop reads CASPRAGSYNEQFF. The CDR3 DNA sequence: TGTGCCAGCCCCAGAGCGGGGTCCTACAATGAGCAGTTCTTC.

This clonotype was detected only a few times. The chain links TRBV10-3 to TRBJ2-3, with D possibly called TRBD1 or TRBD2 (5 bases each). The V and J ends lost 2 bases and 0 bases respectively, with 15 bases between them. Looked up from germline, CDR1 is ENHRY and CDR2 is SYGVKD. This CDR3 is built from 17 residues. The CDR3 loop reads CAISENAGAGSTDTQYF. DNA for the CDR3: TGTGCCATCAGTGAGAATGCCGGGGCAGGAAGCACAGATACGCAGTATTTT.